Given below is one TCR beta chain in context. Its matching antigen is unknown. Unique molecular identifiers had been added to the TCR beta cDNA libraries. Each CDR3 protein is one row after TCRdb ran MiXCR on the PCR reads. Of about 770,000 distinct CDR3 sequences in the sample, around 42% were seen once. This CDR3 is built from 14 residues. Germline V gene lookup returns CDR1 SGHTA and CDR2 FQGNSA. The V end lost 3 bases, the J end lost 3 bases, and 12 bases lay between the germline ends. This entry belongs to a study of post-analysis software for immune sequencing data. Overall study context: As for disease course, relapsing-remitting, secondary progressive and progressive-relapsing multiple sclerosis were all included. Overall study findings and caveats: Patients showed TRBV5-6, TRBV5-1 and TRBV20-1 among a few TRBV segments more frequent than in controls.

V and J are TRBV7-2 and TRBJ2-7, with a weak D call TRBD2 (5 bases). The material sequenced was blood. The clonotype originates from a girl aged 10 to 17 with multiple sclerosis. CDR3 in amino acids: CASSFGAEGYEQYF. Written as DNA, the CDR3 is TGTGCCAGCAGCTTCGGAGCGGAAGGCTACGAGCAGTACTTC. The variable domain in full, completed from reference TRBV7-2 and TRBJ2-7, reads GAGVSQSPSNKVTEKGKDVELRCDPISGHTALYWYRQSLGQGLEFLIYFQGNSAPDKSGLPSDRFSAERTGGSVSTLTIQRTQQEDSAVYLCASSFGAEGYEQYFGPGTRLTVT.